Below, 13 T cell receptor beta chains from the same sample are listed, as sequenced in a study of shared clonotypes between healthy human individuals. Terminally differentiated effector memory CD45RA+ cells were left out of the naive CD8 fraction, which was CD45RO-negative and positively selected for CCR7. Using immunoSEQ multiplex PCR, the repertoire was profiled, and TCRdb retains in-frame clones only, with some absent. The sample includes millions of clones, approximately 95% seen only once; the top ten take around 1.1%. The sequenced sample was naive CD8+ T cells sorted from blood. These receptor sequences come from a man younger than 30 in good health.

The gene calls are TRBV4-1 and TRBJ2-7; the D call may be TRBD1 or TRBD2 (5 bases each). Per the germline V gene, CDR1 is MGHRA and CDR2 is YSYEKL. Trimming pared 0 bases from V and 0 bases from J, leaving 12 bases between. CDR3 length: 16 amino acids. CDR3 loop: CASSQDWQGRSYEQYF. The CDR3 bases are TGCGCCAGCAGCCAAGATTGGCAGGGACGCTCCTACGAGCAGTACTTC.

The genes are TRBV19 and TRBJ2-1; D is unresolved. The CDR3 has 13 residues. Germline CDR1 LNHDA, CDR2 SQIVND (reference sequence). V lost 2 bases, J lost 4 bases, and 6 bases lay in between. The CDR3 nucleotides are TGTGCCAGTAGTATATGGTCTTACAATGAGCAGTTCTTC. This translates into CASSIWSYNEQFF.

The chain recombines TRBV4-1 with TRBJ1-5; maybe TRBD1 (5 bases). Germline V CDR1 and CDR2: MGHRA, YSYEKL. This CDR3 region has 14 residues. V was clipped by 4 bases and J by 9 bases, with 16 bases between them. This CDR3 is CASSLYQGSGPQHF. Written as DNA, the CDR3 is TGCGCCAGCAGCCTTTACCAGGGCTCGGGGCCCCAGCATTTT.

The chain recombines TRBV27 with TRBJ2-3, with D maybe TRBD2 (6 bases). Trimming removed 5 bases at V and 5 bases at J, with 14 bases between. This CDR3 spans 14 amino acids. Germline-derived CDR1 and CDR2 are MNHEY and SMNVEV (reference sequence). The CDR3 nucleotides are TGTGCCAGCAGTCCAATACGGGGAGGAGATACGCAGTATTTT. As protein: CASSPIRGGDTQYF.

The chain uses TRBV19 and TRBJ2-7, with D perhaps being TRBD1 or TRBD2 (5 bases each). CDR1 and CDR2 (germline): LNHDA, SQIVND (reference sequence). V was clipped by 3 bases and J by 2 bases, with 8 bases between them. This CDR3 is built from 13 residues. The CDR3 nucleotides are TGTGCCAGTAGTATGGGACCAACCTACGAGCAGTACTTC. This gives the protein CASSMGPTYEQYF.

The rearrangement joins TRBV13 to TRBJ2-3; D remains unclear. Germline CDR1 is PRHDT and CDR2 is FYEKMQ (reference sequence). Trimming cost V 4 bases and J 3 bases, with 8 bases left between them. This CDR3 has 13 residues. Here the CDR3 DNA reads TGTGCCAGCAGCTATGGACCGACAGATACGCAGTATTTT. It codes for CASSYGPTDTQYF.

A remark on this clone: This same CDR3 is encoded by further DNA sequences in the sample. V gene TRBV28 combines with J gene TRBJ2-7; D might be TRBD2 (6 bases). V lost 3 bases and J lost 7, with 13 bases in between. The CDR3 is 13 residues long. Germline V gene sequence: CDR1 MDHEN, CDR2 SYDVKM. DNA of the CDR3: TGTGCCAGCAGTTTTCGAGGCGGAGGGGAGCAGTACTTC. This gives the protein CASSFRGGGEQYF.

Remarks on this clone: The identical CDR3 is also encoded by other nucleotide sequences in the sample. The rearrangement uses TRBV19 and TRBJ1-1, with unresolved D. Trimming removed 3 bases at V and 0 bases at J, with 5 bases between. From germline, CDR1 is LNHDA and CDR2 SQIVND (reference sequence). The CDR3 loop spans 13 amino acids. The CDR3 nucleotides are TGTGCCAGTAGTATGCGGCTGAACACTGAAGCTTTCTTT. Its protein is CASSMRLNTEAFF.

Of note for this clone: One base away lies a much larger clone, so this may be a sequencing read error. Other nucleotide sequences in the sample specify the same CDR3. The CDR3 here is CAWSPGTEAFF. As DNA, the CDR3 is TGTGCCTGGAGTCCAGGGACTGAAGCTTTCTTT. The chain joins TRBV30 to TRBJ1-1; TRBD1 might be the D (5 bases). Trimming took off 2 bases at V and 5 bases at J, with 6 bases between the two ends. Germline CDR1 and CDR2: GTSNPN and SVGIG (reference sequence). The CDR3 is 11 amino acids.

The chain links TRBV27 to TRBJ1-6; a weak D match, TRBD1 (6 bases). CDR3 length equals 14 residues. The V and J ends lost 6 bases and 10 bases respectively, with 16 bases between them. Germline lookup yields CDR1 MNHEY and CDR2 SMNVEV (reference sequence). CDR3 sequence: CASSYRVMGSPLHF. The CDR3 DNA follows: TGTGCCAGCAGCTACAGGGTGATGGGCTCACCCCTCCACTTT.

CDR3 region: CASSSGIRNGYTF. CDR3 in DNA: TGTGCCAGCAGTTCGGGGATACGGAATGGCTACACCTTC. This sequence joins TRBV27 and TRBJ1-2; D uncertain. V was shortened by 4 bases and J by 6 bases, with 12 bases between the two germline ends. Germline lookup yields CDR1 MNHEY and CDR2 SMNVEV (reference sequence). The CDR3 runs to 13 residues.

The rearrangement links TRBV27 to TRBJ2-7; D may be TRBD1 (6 bases). Between the trimmed V and J ends, which lost 8 bases and 4 bases, there was a span of 21 bases. This CDR3 contains 15 residues. CDR1 is MNHEY and CDR2 is SMNVEV in the germline V gene (reference sequence). CDR3 DNA: TGTGCCAGCCGCGCCATGGGGGCGGGTTCGTACGAGCAGTACTTC. Encoded protein: CASRAMGAGSYEQYF.

Here the CDR3 DNA reads TGTGCCAGCACACCCAGGGGAGCGAACACCGGGGAGCTGTTTTTT. Translating it yields CASTPRGANTGELFF. The rearrangement joins TRBV2 to TRBJ2-2; D is perhaps TRBD1 (6 bases). There are 15 residues in the CDR3. Trimming took off 7 bases at V and 0 bases at J, with 12 bases between the two ends. The germline V gene has CDR1 SNHLY and CDR2 FYNNEI.